The 14 T cell receptor beta chains reported below all come from one sample, sequenced in a study of response to subunit inactivated influenza vaccine. TCRdb reprocessed the RT-PCR reads with MiXCR, giving one entry per CDR3 protein. The sample holds some 570,000 distinct CDR3 sequences, 10% to 12% seen once. The data were also submitted as part of a second study, on T cells expressing NK-cell markers. That study adds: Making the TCR beta cDNA relied on 5'RACE template switching with UMIs.

This sample comprised PBMCs from blood, obtained on the day of vaccination. These receptors all come from a man in his forties or fifties who received an inactivated influenza vaccine.

This chain links TRBV6-2 or TRBV6-3 with TRBJ2-2; D might be TRBD2 (6 bases). V was pared by 8 bases and J by 0 bases, with 7 bases between. The germline V gene encodes CDR1 MNHEY and CDR2 SVGEGT. The CDR3 runs to 13 residues. This CDR3 is CASGGTNTGELFF. CDR3 in DNA: TGTGCCAGCGGGGGGACGAACACCGGGGAGCTGTTTTTT.

Many counts were recorded for this clonotype. The V gene is TRBV12-3 or TRBV12-4, the J gene TRBJ2-2; the D is unclear. This CDR3 has 12 amino acids. V was shortened by 7 bases and J by 3 bases, with 6 bases between the two germline ends. This CDR3 reads CASTPYTGELFF. CDR3 DNA: TGTGCCAGCACCCCCTACACCGGGGAGCTGTTTTTT.

This clonotype turned up a few times. The chain has TRBV7-9 and TRBJ2-3, with 11 positions matching TRBD2. Germline V CDR1 and CDR2: SEHNR, FQNEAQ (reference sequence). The CDR3 loop spans 15 amino acids. V lost 6 bases to trimming and J lost 4 bases; unmatched junction nucleotides: 6. CDR3 in amino acids: CASRITSGSADTQYF. The CDR3 DNA follows: TGTGCCAGCAGAATTACTAGCGGGAGTGCAGATACGCAGTATTTT.

The chain couples TRBV20-1 to TRBJ2-7, with D tentatively TRBD2 (5 bases). Germline V CDR1 and CDR2: DFQATT, SNEGSKA (reference sequence). V was clipped by 3 bases and J by 2 bases, with 11 bases between them. There are 13 residues in the CDR3. This CDR3 is CSASRGGTYEQYF. The CDR3 region has the DNA TGCAGTGCTAGTCGGGGTGGCACCTACGAGCAGTACTTC.

This clonotype was recorded a few times. The chain employs TRBV6-4 and TRBJ2-7, with 7 bases identical to TRBD2. This CDR3 comprises 16 residues. V was pared by 2 bases and J by 6 bases, with 13 bases of the junction left unmatched. Germline V CDR1 and CDR2: MRHNA, SNTAGT. The CDR3 here is CASSDPGGSGLREQYF. CDR3 nucleotides: TGTGCCAGCAGTGACCCCGGGGGGTCAGGGCTTCGCGAGCAGTACTTC.

This clonotype has ten or more counts. CDR3 in amino acids: CSARRGLAEDYEQYF. In nucleotides, the CDR3 is TGCAGTGCTAGGAGGGGACTAGCGGAGGACTACGAGCAGTACTTC. The rearrangement joins TRBV20-1 to TRBJ2-7, with 11 bases identical to TRBD2. V shed 3 bases and J 3 bases; nucleotides not matched to a gene: 7. The CDR3 is 15 amino acids. CDR1 and CDR2 (germline): DFQATT, SNEGSKA (reference sequence).

This clonotype was counted between two and nine times. V gene TRBV7-9 combines with J gene TRBJ2-1; 7 nucleotides line up with TRBD2. V dropped 7 bases and J dropped 0; count of bases not matched to a gene: 6. In germline, CDR1 is SEHNR, CDR2 FQNEAQ (reference sequence). This CDR3 is built from 15 residues. The CDR3, as DNA: TGTGCCAGCAACGGCGGGGGAGCCTCCTACAATGAGCAGTTCTTC. Protein product: CASNGGGASYNEQFF.

This chain uses TRBV6-1 with TRBJ2-7; unclear D gene. The CDR3 length is 15 residues. Germline V gene sequence: CDR1 MNHNS, CDR2 SASEGT. V was cut by 8 bases and J by 3 bases, with 20 bases left in between. CDR3 nucleotides: TGTGCCAGCGGGGAACGCGAACAAGGCCTCTACGAGCAGTACTTC. Its translation is CASGEREQGLYEQYF.

The V and J genes are TRBV12-3 or TRBV12-4 and TRBJ2-7, with D possibly matching TRBD1 (5 bases). The CDR3 is 16 residues long. Trimming cost V 6 bases and J 6 bases, with 24 bases left between them. The CDR3 sequence is CASSPKGSVKTGEQYF. For the CDR3, the DNA is TGTGCCAGCAGCCCCAAGGGGTCAGTGAAAACAGGCGAGCAGTACTTC.

In its sample, this clonotype was seen many times. The chain uses TRBV7-9 and TRBJ2-2; 7 bases match TRBD2. CDR1 and CDR2 from the germline V gene are SEHNR and FQNEAQ (reference sequence). This CDR3 region has 15 residues. V was clipped by 2 bases and J by 5 bases; unmatched bases: 5. CDR3 sequence reads: CASSLSSLATGELFF. The CDR3 DNA follows: TGTGCCAGCAGCTTAAGCTCACTAGCGACCGGGGAGCTGTTTTTT.

This clonotype was counted a few times. The rearrangement joins TRBV13 to TRBJ2-7, with 9 bases lining up with TRBD1. The length of the CDR3 is 15 residues. CDR1 is PRHDT and CDR2 is FYEKMQ in the germline V gene (reference sequence). The V gene end was trimmed by 5 bases and the J gene end by 3 bases; junction bases not matched to a gene: 8. The CDR3 coding sequence is TGTGCCAGCAGCATCCGGGACAGGGCTCTCTACGAGCAGTACTTC. Its translation is CASSIRDRALYEQYF.

This clonotype was found many times. CDR3 nucleotides: TGTGCCAGCAGTACAGGGCTTGGCAATCAGCCCCAGCATTTT. Residues: CASSTGLGNQPQHF. The chain joins TRBV12-3 or TRBV12-4 to TRBJ1-5; D is perhaps TRBD1 (6 bases). Trimming left V 5 bases short and J 2 bases short, with 10 bases between. The CDR3 spans 14 residues.

This clonotype was found many times. The chain links TRBV28 to TRBJ2-1; D is unclear. V lost 3 bases and J lost 8, with 11 bases in between. Germline V gives CDR1 MDHEN, CDR2 SYDVKM. CDR3 length equals 13 residues. Here the CDR3 DNA reads TGTGCCAGCAGTTTGAGTAGCATCCATGAGCAGTTCTTC. Protein sequence: CASSLSSIHEQFF.

V and J are TRBV7-2 and TRBJ2-1; no clear D. This CDR3 comprises 12 residues. Germline CDR1 reads SGHTA; CDR2 reads FQGNSA. V lost 8 bases and J lost 3, with 8 bases in between. The chain's CDR3 is CASGGLYNEQFF. CDR3 DNA sequence: TGTGCCAGCGGTGGGCTCTACAATGAGCAGTTCTTC.